The 21 T cell receptor beta chains below all came from one sample that was sequenced in a study of cytomegalovirus exposure and HLA in healthy donors. PCR employed 60 Vbeta and 13 Jbeta primers. Sequencing was performed with immunoSEQ multiplex PCR; in TCRdb, only in-frame clones are kept and a portion is missing. Of fewer than 150,000 clones detected, 60% to 85% appear once; the ten largest clones hold 2.8%. Sample: PBMCs. All receptors come from a male donor in good health and CMV-seronegative.

The J gene is TRBJ2-7, the V gene TRBV7-2, with 10 positions matching TRBD1. The CDR3 runs 14 residues. J was trimmed by 6 bases and V by 7 bases; bases with no gene match: 9. In germline, CDR1 is SGHTA, CDR2 FQGNSA. This CDR3 reads CASKRDRGVGEQYF. The CDR3, as DNA: TGTGCCAGCAAGAGGGACAGGGGCGTCGGCGAGCAGTACTTC.

This chain links TRBV5-1 with TRBJ2-7; D remains unclear. Per the germline V gene, CDR1 is SGHRS and CDR2 is YFSETQ. V was clipped by 5 bases and J by 3 bases, with 9 bases between them. CDR3 length: 12 residues. The CDR3 region has the DNA TGCGCCAGCAGGGCGGCCGACTACGAGCAGTACTTC. Protein product: CASRAADYEQYF.

The chain combines TRBV4-1 with TRBJ2-6, with TRBD1 identical over 8 bases. With V trimmed by 4 bases and J by 4 bases, 9 bases remained unmatched. Germline lookup yields CDR1 MGHRA and CDR2 YSYEKL. CDR3 size: 17 residues. The CDR3 is CASSLGQGGTGANVLTF. The CDR3 nucleotides read TGCGCCAGCAGCCTCGGACAGGGAGGCACCGGGGCCAACGTCCTGACTTTC.

The DNA of the CDR3 is TGTGCCAGCAGCCAAGCTCTAGCGGGAGGAGGGGGCACAGATACGCAGTATTTT. Amino acid sequence: CASSQALAGGGGTDTQYF. The chain combines TRBV14 with TRBJ2-3; the match to TRBD2 covers 11 bases. The length of the CDR3 is 18 residues. The junction had 7 bases not matched to a gene; V was cut back by 1 base and J by 1 base. The germline gives CDR1 SGHDN, CDR2 FVKESK.

The DNA of the CDR3 is TGTGCCAGCAGCTTAGCGACAGGGCCCACTCAGCCCCAGCATTTT. Translated: CASSLATGPTQPQHF. The gene calls are TRBV7-8 and TRBJ1-5; 7 bases map to TRBD1. Per germline, CDR1 SGHVS and CDR2 FQNEAQ. The CDR3 totals 15 residues. V dropped 0 bases and J dropped 6; count of bases not matched to a gene: 5.

The V gene is TRBV7-9, the J gene TRBJ1-2; 7 nucleotides line up with TRBD1. Trimming removed 5 bases from V and 2 bases from J; junction bases left unmatched: 5. Looked up from germline, CDR1 is SEHNR and CDR2 is FQNEAQ (reference sequence). The CDR3 is 14 residues long. The CDR3 nucleotides read TGTGCCAGCAGCGTAGACAGGGTGAACTATGGCTACACCTTC. This encodes CASSVDRVNYGYTF.

This clone showed up just a few times. V gene TRBV7-9 combines with J gene TRBJ2-7; tentative D call: TRBD2 (5 bases). From germline, CDR1 is SEHNR and CDR2 FQNEAQ (reference sequence). CDR3 length: 13 residues. V lost 2 bases, J lost 1 base, and 6 bases lay in between. CDR3 residues: CASSLWESYEQYF. DNA of the CDR3: TGTGCCAGCAGCTTATGGGAGTCCTACGAGCAGTACTTC.

The CDR3 nucleotides are TGTGCCAGCAGCTACTATCACTCTGGAAACACCATATATTTT. It is translated as CASSYYHSGNTIYF. This chain uses TRBV13 with TRBJ1-3; D call uncertain. CDR3 length: 14 residues. The ends were cut back, 4 bases at V and 0 bases at J, with 7 bases in the middle. The germline gives CDR1 PRHDT, CDR2 FYEKMQ (reference sequence).

CDR3 sequence reads: CASSRGGQNYGYTF. DNA of the CDR3: TGTGCCAGCAGCCGAGGGGGACAGAACTATGGCTACACCTTC. The chain is built from TRBV11-2 and TRBJ1-2, with 7 bases aligning to TRBD1. The CDR3 has 14 residues. CDR1 and CDR2 from the germline V gene are SGHAT and FQNNGV. J lost 2 bases, V lost 5 bases, and 5 bases had no gene match.

The genes are TRBV19 and TRBJ1-2, with a tentative D call TRBD1 (6 bases). This CDR3 spans 16 amino acids. Germline values: CDR1 LNHDA, CDR2 SQIVND (reference sequence). Deletions cut 4 bases from V and 3 bases from J, with 18 bases between. The CDR3 nucleotides are TGTGCCAGTAGTAGGGGCGCCGGACAGATGTACTATGGCTACACCTTC. This translates into CASSRGAGQMYYGYTF.

The CDR3 sequence: CASGDYSGGAFANTGELFF. DNA of the CDR3: TGTGCCAGCGGCGATTATAGCGGGGGGGCCTTCGCGAACACCGGGGAGCTGTTTTTT. The chain links TRBV13 to TRBJ2-2; 11 bases align to TRBD2. CDR3 length: 19 residues. V lost 8 bases, J lost 0 bases, and 14 bases stayed unmatched. Germline CDR1 reads PRHDT; CDR2 reads FYEKMQ (reference sequence).

V usage is TRBV5-1 and J usage is TRBJ2-3; D perhaps matches TRBD2 (6 bases). Germline lookup yields CDR1 SGHRS and CDR2 YFSETQ. V was pared by 4 bases and J by 11 bases, with 20 bases between. The CDR3 runs to 14 residues. The CDR3 DNA sequence: TGCGCCAGCAGCCGGGACTCCGGAGGCGGGGAGCAGTATTTT. This gives the protein CASSRDSGGGEQYF. The full variable domain, rest sourced from reference TRBV5-1 and TRBJ2-3, is KAGVTQTPRYLIKTRGQQVTLSCSPISGHRSVSWYQQTPGQGLQFLFEYFSETQRNKGNFPGRFSGRQFSNSRSEMNVSTLELGDSALYLCASSRDSGGGEQYFGPGTRLTVL.

V is TRBV4-3 and J is TRBJ2-1; 7 nucleotides agree with TRBD1. Germline-derived CDR1 and CDR2 are LGHNA and YSLEER. V shed 4 bases, J shed 0 bases, and the junction held 12 bases outside the gene matches. The CDR3 length is 18 residues. Here the CDR3 reads CASSLLGPGQSSYNEQFF. CDR3 nucleotide sequence: TGCGCCAGCAGCCTACTAGGCCCGGGACAGAGCTCCTACAATGAGCAGTTCTTC.

The chain has TRBV7-9 and TRBJ2-1; TRBD2 might be the D (6 bases). V lost 5 bases and J lost 0, with 23 bases in between. In germline, CDR1 is SEHNR, CDR2 FQNEAQ (reference sequence). The CDR3 sequence is 19 residues long. The CDR3 coding sequence is TGTGCCAGCAGCCCGAAGGCCATCGGAGGGGAAAGCTCCTACAATGAGCAGTTCTTC. Translating gives CASSPKAIGGESSYNEQFF. The full variable domain, rest sourced from reference TRBV7-9 and TRBJ2-1, is DTGVSQNPRHKITKRGQNVTFRCDPISEHNRLYWYRQTLGQGPEFLTYFQNEAQLEKSRLLSDRFSAERPKGSFSTLEIQRTEQGDSAMYLCASSPKAIGGESSYNEQFFGPGTRLTVL.

V and J are TRBV5-1 and TRBJ1-1, with TRBD1 matching 7 bases. Looked up from germline, CDR1 is SGHRS and CDR2 is YFSETQ. This CDR3 is 16 amino acids long. J lost 1 base, V lost 0 bases, and 6 bases had no gene match. CDR3 sequence reads: CASSLDSGQPNTEAFF. The CDR3 DNA follows: TGCGCCAGCAGCTTGGATTCGGGACAGCCGAACACTGAAGCTTTCTTT.

The chain carries TRBV28 and TRBJ1-2, with D perhaps matching TRBD1 (5 bases). The CDR3 is made up of 16 amino acids. CDR1 and CDR2 (germline): MDHEN, SYDVKM. V lost 3 bases, J lost 8 bases, and 22 bases lay in between. In DNA form, the CDR3 reads TGTGCCAGCAGTTTTCCCAACCAGGGAGGCTTTTCAGGCTACACCTTC. This codes for CASSFPNQGGFSGYTF.

This chain joins TRBV10-3 and TRBJ2-7; 8 bases are a match to TRBD1. Per the germline V gene, CDR1 is ENHRY and CDR2 is SYGVKD. V was pared by 9 bases and J by 5 bases, with 6 bases of the junction left unmatched. The CDR3 runs 12 residues. This chain's CDR3 is CAIKTGDDEQYF. DNA for the CDR3: TGTGCCATAAAGACAGGGGACGACGAGCAGTACTTC.

V usage is TRBV5-6 and J usage is TRBJ2-2, with 7 bases that match TRBD2. The CDR3 length is 15 residues. Germline values: CDR1 SGHDT, CDR2 YYEEEE. Germline trimming cut 2 bases from V and 6 bases from J; bases unmatched to any gene: 7. The CDR3 region has the DNA TGTGCCAGCAGCTTCGACCGACTAGCCCCCGGGGAGCTGTTTTTT. Translation gives CASSFDRLAPGELFF.

The V call is TRBV6-5, the J call TRBJ1-1, with a tentative D call TRBD1 (6 bases). The V end lost 4 bases, the J end lost 1 base, and 16 bases lay between the germline ends. This CDR3 region has 16 residues. Germline loops: CDR1 MNHEY, CDR2 SVGAGI. The CDR3 DNA follows: TGTGCCAGCAGTTCCCACAGGGCCGATAGGAACACTGAAGCTTTCTTT. Translating it yields CASSSHRADRNTEAFF.

The chain carries TRBV4-2 and TRBJ2-7, with TRBD2 matching 10 bases. The length of the CDR3 is 14 residues. The trim removed 1 base at V and 3 bases at J, leaving 0 bases unmatched. Germline assignment: CDR1 LGHNA and CDR2 YNFKEQ. CDR3 loop: CASSQGTSGYEQYF. The CDR3 DNA sequence: TGTGCCAGCAGCCAAGGGACTAGCGGCTACGAGCAGTACTTC.

This rearrangement joins TRBV7-9 to TRBJ1-4; 8 nucleotides agree with TRBD1. The CDR3 extends over 15 amino acids. Trimming removed 5 bases from V and 1 base from J; junction bases left unmatched: 3. Germline V CDR1 and CDR2: SEHNR, FQNEAQ (reference sequence). The CDR3 here is CASSVTGGTNEKLFF. The DNA of the CDR3 is TGTGCCAGCAGCGTTACAGGGGGAACTAATGAAAAACTGTTTTTT.